A single sample is the source of the 25 T cell receptor beta chains below, sequenced in a study of T-cell memory formation after mild COVID-19. TCRdb passed the 5' RACE reads through MiXCR, listing each CDR3 protein once. The sample has 350,000 to 450,000 distinct CDR3 sequences, roughly a quarter seen once. The sequenced sample was PBMCs or a T cell subset sorted from them (not recorded which). These receptors were collected from an adult woman who had mild COVID-19 (a few samples of this study predate the infection). Cell type and time point are not known.

The chain has TRBV28 and TRBJ1-3; a weak D match, TRBD1 (6 bases). Germline assignment: CDR1 MDHEN and CDR2 SYDVKM. The CDR3 loop spans 15 amino acids. Trimming stripped 10 bases from V and 2 bases from J, with 18 bases between. Here the CDR3 DNA reads TGTGCCACCAGGGGCCTCCCCATGACTGGAAACACCATATATTTT. Translating it yields CATRGLPMTGNTIYF. The full variable domain, its missing parts supplied by reference TRBV28 and TRBJ1-3, is DVKVTQSSRYLVKRTGEKVFLECVQDMDHENMFWYRQDPGLGLRLIYFSYDVKMKEKGDIPEGYSVSREKKERFSLILESASTNQTSMYLCATRGLPMTGNTIYFGEGSWLTVV.

This clonotype has a handful of counts. The chain couples TRBV20-1 to TRBJ2-5; 8 bases align to TRBD2. The CDR3 extends over 13 amino acids. Germline V gives CDR1 DFQATT, CDR2 SNEGSKA (reference sequence). V shed 6 bases, J shed 4 bases, and the junction held 7 bases outside the gene matches. The CDR3 loop is CSAARLARETQYF. In DNA form, the CDR3 reads TGCAGTGCCGCAAGACTAGCGAGAGAGACCCAGTACTTC.

The genes are TRBV18 and TRBJ1-6; D call uncertain. V was trimmed by 2 bases and J by 10 bases, leaving 9 bases between them. Germline CDR1 and CDR2: KGHSH and LQKENI. The CDR3 covers 13 residues. The CDR3 sequence: CASSPGLESPLHF. CDR3 nucleotide sequence: TGTGCCAGCTCACCAGGGTTGGAGTCACCCCTCCACTTT.

This clonotype was seen only a few times. The V and J genes are TRBV20-1 and TRBJ2-3; unclear D gene. The DNA end lines up better with TRBJ1-5; the J call may be wrong. Germline V gives CDR1 DFQATT, CDR2 SNEGSKA (reference sequence). The CDR3 has 11 residues. As DNA, the CDR3 is TGCAGTGCTGGAAGCACAGATACGCAGCATTTT. The encoded protein is CSAGSTDTQHF.

J is TRBJ1-2 and V is TRBV7-6; no definite D call. CDR1 is SGHVS and CDR2 is FNYEAQ in the germline V gene. Trimming took 1 base from V and 4 from J, leaving 13 bases between them. The CDR3 length is 15 residues. CDR3: CASSLGTGGSYGYTF. The DNA of the CDR3 is TGTGCCAGCAGCTTAGGGACCGGAGGTAGCTATGGCTACACCTTC.

This clonotype was seen more than once but under ten times. The gene calls are TRBV6-2 or TRBV6-3 and TRBJ2-1; tentatively, D is TRBD2 (5 bases). V lost 6 bases and J 7 bases, leaving 16 bases between the germline ends. This CDR3 is 14 amino acids long. Germline assignment: CDR1 MNHEY and CDR2 SVGEGT. The CDR3, as DNA: TGTGCCAGCAGGGGTTCCAACCGGGGTAATGAGCAGTTCTTC. Translation: CASRGSNRGNEQFF.

This clonotype showed up just a few times. The chain links TRBV12-3 or TRBV12-4 to TRBJ2-2; a possible D gene is TRBD1 (6 bases). The CDR3 runs to 16 residues. Trimming cost V 5 bases and J 4 bases, with 17 bases left between them. The CDR3 loop is CASSPAGDRFTGELFF. Written as DNA, the CDR3 is TGTGCCAGCAGTCCAGCAGGTGACAGGTTCACCGGGGAGCTGTTTTTT.

The rearrangement uses TRBV19 and TRBJ2-1, with 13 bases lining up with TRBD2. This CDR3 is 16 amino acids long. CDR1 LNHDA and CDR2 SQIVND come from the germline V gene (reference sequence). V shed 6 bases and J 10 bases; nucleotides not matched to a gene: 12. CDR3 bases: TGTGCCAGTAGCATCCCGGCCGGGACTAGCGGGATCGAGCAGTTCTTC. It translates to CASSIPAGTSGIEQFF. Looking up the rest from reference TRBV19 and TRBJ2-1 gives the full variable domain: DGGITQSPKYLFRKEGQNVTLSCEQNLNHDAMYWYRQDPGQGLRLIYYSQIVNDFQKGDIAEGYSVSREKKESFPLTVTSAQKNPTAFYLCASSIPAGTSGIEQFFGPGTRLTVL.

Worth noting for this clonotype: A junction boundary mismatches the germline segment, possibly from a read error. The genes are TRBV12-3 or TRBV12-4 and TRBJ2-7; maybe TRBD1 (6 bases). The CDR3 is made up of 15 amino acids. The CDR3 loop reads CASSSRDTGTYEQNF. The CDR3 DNA reads TGTGCCAGCAGTTCTAGGGACACCGGCACCTACGAGCAGAACTTC.

V and J are TRBV5-4 and TRBJ2-5, with D unclear. Germline V gives CDR1 SGHNT, CDR2 YYREEE (reference sequence). The ends were cut back, 0 bases at V and 2 bases at J, with 8 bases in the middle. The CDR3 spans 14 residues. The CDR3 DNA reads as TGTGCCAGCAGCTTGGAAGGCTTACAAGAGACCCAGTACTTC. It yields the protein CASSLEGLQETQYF.

The chain links TRBV11-2 to TRBJ2-3, with 8 bases matching TRBD2. The CDR3 is made up of 16 amino acids. Trimming removed 5 bases from V and 4 bases from J; junction bases left unmatched: 11. CDR1 SGHAT and CDR2 FQNNGV come from the germline V gene. The CDR3 reads CASSTHISGKSDTQYF. The DNA of the CDR3 is TGTGCCAGCAGCACCCATATTAGCGGGAAGTCAGATACGCAGTATTTT.

This chain uses TRBV6-2 or TRBV6-3 with TRBJ2-2; TRBD2 matches 8 bases. Trimming took 8 bases from V and 5 from J; bases not matched to a gene: 7. CDR1 MNHEY and CDR2 SVGEGT come from the germline V gene. There are 14 residues in the CDR3. The CDR3: CASLIQRETGELFF. DNA for the CDR3: TGTGCCAGCCTCATACAGCGGGAGACCGGGGAGCTGTTTTTT.

The chain couples TRBV7-9 to TRBJ1-1; D is undetermined. Looked up from germline, CDR1 is SEHNR and CDR2 is FQNEAQ (reference sequence). This CDR3 spans 15 amino acids. V was shortened by 3 bases and J by 3 bases, with 14 bases between the two germline ends. CDR3: CASSLVTVGDTEAFF. The CDR3 DNA follows: TGTGCCAGCAGCTTGGTAACAGTCGGTGACACTGAAGCTTTCTTT.

The chain couples TRBV7-2 to TRBJ2-1; 11 nucleotides align to TRBD2. With V trimmed by 6 bases and J by 7 bases, 14 bases remained unmatched. Germline CDR1 SGHTA, CDR2 FQGNSA. This CDR3 region has 17 residues. CDR3 loop: CASSRAQTSGSLNEQFF. The CDR3 nucleotides read TGTGCCAGCAGTCGGGCCCAAACTAGCGGGAGTTTAAATGAGCAGTTCTTC.

This clonotype was seen only a few times. This chain connects TRBV24-1 to TRBJ2-1; D gene unclear. CDR1 and CDR2 from the germline V gene are KGHDR and SFDVKD. The CDR3 has 15 amino acids. Trimming pared 0 bases from V and 0 bases from J, leaving 5 bases between. The CDR3 DNA reads TGTGCCACCAGTGATTTGGGGTTCTCCTACAATGAGCAGTTCTTC. Translating it yields CATSDLGFSYNEQFF.

This clonotype appeared a few times. This chain links TRBV7-9 with TRBJ1-1; D ambiguous. Germline CDR1 is SEHNR and CDR2 is FQNEAQ (reference sequence). CDR3 length equals 13 residues. V lost 2 bases to trimming and J lost 6 bases, with 10 bases between them. The chain's CDR3 is CASSLLMRAEAFF. DNA for the CDR3: TGTGCCAGCAGCTTACTCATGAGGGCTGAAGCTTTCTTT.

The chain links TRBV27 to TRBJ2-3; 10 nucleotides align to TRBD2. Germline CDR1 is MNHEY and CDR2 is SMNVEV (reference sequence). The CDR3 is 16 residues long. With 1 base clipped from V and 5 bases from J, the junction kept 6 bases outside the gene matches. CDR3 protein: CASSLYKRGGQDTQYF. The CDR3 DNA reads TGTGCCAGCAGTTTATACAAGCGGGGGGGCCAAGATACGCAGTATTTT.

The chain employs TRBV12-3 or TRBV12-4 and TRBJ2-5, with a tentative D call TRBD2 (6 bases). CDR3 length: 13 residues. With 8 bases removed from V and 5 bases from J, the gap between germline ends came to 15 bases. The CDR3 DNA reads as TGTGCCAGCCGTTCCGGGACTCTTGAGACCCAGTACTTC. Amino acid sequence: CASRSGTLETQYF.

The chain has TRBV20-1 and TRBJ1-2; D unclear. This CDR3 region has 13 residues. With 5 bases removed from V and 5 bases from J, the gap between germline ends came to 15 bases. The V gene's germline CDR1 is DFQATT and CDR2 SNEGSKA (reference sequence). This chain's CDR3 is CSAFDRLGYGYTF. As DNA, the CDR3 is TGCAGTGCTTTCGACCGGCTGGGATATGGCTACACCTTC.

This clonotype showed up just a few times. V is TRBV6-2 or TRBV6-3 and J is TRBJ1-6; D not resolved. Germline CDR1 and CDR2: MNHEY and SVGEGT. V shed 3 bases and J shed 0 bases, with 9 bases lying between them. CDR3 length: 16 amino acids. As DNA, the CDR3 is TGTGCCAGCAGTTATGGACGGAACTCCTATAATTCACCCCTCCACTTT. The encoded protein is CASSYGRNSYNSPLHF.

This clonotype has just a few counts. The V and J genes are TRBV11-3 and TRBJ2-2, with D tentatively TRBD1 or TRBD2 (5 bases each). The CDR3 length is 14 residues. Trimming took off 10 bases at V and 2 bases at J, with 14 bases between the two ends. Germline V gene lookup returns CDR1 SGHNT and CDR2 YENEEA. The CDR3: CATRRDRNTGELFF. The CDR3 DNA sequence: TGTGCCACCAGAAGGGACCGAAACACCGGGGAGCTGTTTTTT.

In this sample, this clonotype turned up a few times. This chain joins TRBV2 and TRBJ1-5; D gene uncertain. There are 15 residues in the CDR3. Germline V lookup: CDR1 SNHLY, CDR2 FYNNEI. Trimming cost V 4 bases and J 0 bases, with 10 bases left between them. The CDR3 DNA sequence: TGTGCCAGCAGTGGCGTGATCAGTAGCAATCAGCCCCAGCATTTT. This sequence encodes CASSGVISSNQPQHF.

About this clonotype itself: One end of the junction does not line up with germline, which may come from a read error. The chain has TRBV7-7 and TRBJ2-1; 7 bases line up with TRBD1. The CDR3 length is 17 residues. The germline V gene has CDR1 SSHAT and CDR2 FNYEAQ (reference sequence). CDR3 sequence reads: CASSFGPPGAGGGEQFF. CDR3 nucleotide sequence: TGTGCTAGCAGCTTTGGACCCCCTGGAGCAGGGGGTGGAGAGCAGTTCTTC.

This sequence joins TRBV5-1 and TRBJ1-1; TRBD1 matches at 9 bases. V shed 2 bases, J shed 3 bases, and the junction held 5 bases outside the gene matches. In germline, CDR1 is SGHRS, CDR2 YFSETQ. CDR3 length: 15 residues. This CDR3 reads CASSLGTGWDTEAFF. The CDR3 DNA sequence: TGCGCCAGCAGCTTAGGGACAGGGTGGGACACTGAAGCTTTCTTT.

This clonotype was recorded a few times. The rearrangement links TRBV6-2 or TRBV6-3 to TRBJ2-5; D remains unclear. Germline loops: CDR1 MNHEY, CDR2 SVGEGT. The length of the CDR3 is 15 residues. V was cut by 4 bases and J by 5 bases, with 17 bases left in between. The CDR3 bases are TGTGCCAGCAGTTCCCTGACTCACGGTGGGGAGACCCAGTACTTC. Protein product: CASSSLTHGGETQYF.